The 5 T cell receptor beta chains below come from one sample, sequenced in a study of read filtering for tumor transcriptome and immune sequencing. The library was built from about 370 ng RNA with molecular barcoded adaptors for alpha/delta and beta/gamma chains. TCRdb re-analysed the reads in MiXCR, keeping a single row per CDR3 protein. Among about 58,000 distinct CDR3 sequences listed, around an eighth were seen once. Sequencing input: a population of CD138-negative cells sorted from bone marrow. All receptors come from a donor aged 40 or older with multiple myeloma.

This clonotype came up many times. The chain couples TRBV6-1 to TRBJ2-1, with D perhaps TRBD1 or TRBD2 (6 bases each). V lost 7 bases to trimming and J lost 8 bases, with 12 bases between them. Germline V gene sequence: CDR1 MNHNS, CDR2 SASEGT. There are 12 residues in the CDR3. The CDR3 DNA is TGTGCCAGCATGCCCGGGGGCGATGAGCAGTTCTTC. It is translated as CASMPGGDEQFF.

Points on this clonotype: One base away lies a much larger clone, so this may be a sequencing read error. The chain uses TRBV20-1 and TRBJ2-3, with TRBD2 identical over 8 bases. With V trimmed by 0 bases and J by 1 base, 3 bases remained unmatched. CDR3 size: 15 residues. Germline CDR1 DFQATT, CDR2 SNEGSKA (reference sequence). CDR3 DNA: TGCAGTGCTAGAGAGAGTAGCGGGGGCACAGATACGCAGTATTTT. Its translation is CSARESSGGTDTQYF.

This clonotype has at least ten counts. The chain has TRBV7-3 and TRBJ2-1; 10 positions match TRBD2. With 0 bases clipped from V and 6 bases from J, the junction kept 5 bases outside the gene matches. The CDR3 extends over 16 amino acids. CDR1 SGHTA and CDR2 FQGTGA come from the germline V gene. CDR3 sequence (DNA): TGTGCCAGCAGCTTAACTAGAGCGGGGGGGTCCAATGAGCAGTTCTTC. As protein: CASSLTRAGGSNEQFF.

In this sample, this clonotype turned up many times. The rearrangement uses TRBV7-9 and TRBJ2-7; unclear D gene. Trimming took 5 bases from V and 4 from J, leaving 9 bases between them. Germline CDR1 SEHNR, CDR2 FQNEAQ (reference sequence). CDR3 length: 12 residues. CDR3 coding DNA: TGTGCCAGCAGCAAAGTAATGTACGAGCAGTACTTC. Its protein is CASSKVMYEQYF.

As concerns this clonotype: Being one base from a much bigger clone, this may be a read error. The CDR3 loop is CASSLEGPLLFF. The CDR3 DNA is TGTGCCAGCAGCTTAGAAGGGCCCCTCCTTTTCTTC. The chain has TRBV11-2 and TRBJ2-1; D ambiguous. V lost 0 bases to trimming and J lost 16 bases, with 13 bases between them. Germline V gene data show CDR1 as SGHAT and CDR2 as FQNNGV. The length of the CDR3 is 12 residues. The full variable domain, in which reference TRBV11-2 and TRBJ2-1 provide the parts outside the CDR3, is EAGVAQSPRYKIIEKRQSVAFWCNPISGHATLYWYQQILGQGPKLLIQFQNNGVVDDSQLPKDRFSAERLKGVDSTLKIQPAKLEDSAVYLCASSLEGPLLFFGPGTRLTVL.